This T cell receptor (beta chain) came from a study of patients and donors after allogeneic stem cell transplantation (TCRdb year 2020). Library preparation was by RT-PCR. TCRdb names NextSeq 550 as the instrument used. Using fastp at Q25 and MiXCR, TCRdb reprocessed the public reads and kept productive beta chains. All rows with the same CDR3 protein become a single entry with the most common DNA and genes. In all, the sample holds 800,000 to 1,000,000 distinct CDR3 sequences, and roughly 18% of those were seen once. The ten largest clones add up to approximately 5.9% of the sample. The table lists this clonotype with a few counts. The target of this receptor is not known. Within one base of it there is no much larger clone, and no base qualities were kept. The CDR3 runs 12 residues from the cysteine to the phenylalanine. The entry retains the CDR3 DNA only, 36 bases that are in frame from base 1. V is pared back by 3 bases and J by 11 bases, with 11 bases lying between the germline termini. The germline V gene supplies CDR1 SGDLS and CDR2 YYNGEE.

The sample was blood, either unsorted or a sorted T cell fraction (not recorded which). The sequence was collected from a human donor who was either an allogeneic HSCT recipient or a stem cell or donor lymphocyte infusion donor (not recorded which). It is not recorded whose cells these are; they may come from a transplant donor. The chain employs TRBV9 and TRBJ2-2; D gene: possibly TRBD1, on 6 matching bases. The CDR3 protein is CASSEGQGELFF. Here is the DNA: TGTGCCAGCAGCGAGGGACAAGGCGAGCTGTTTTTT. The CDR3 plus the reference TRBV9 and TRBJ2-2 genes for the other parts give the full variable domain: DSGVTQTPKHLITATGQRVTLRCSPRSGDLSVYWYQQSLDQGLQFLIQYYNGEERAKGNILERFSAQQFPDLHSELNLSSLELGDSALYFCASSEGQGELFFGEGSRLTVL.